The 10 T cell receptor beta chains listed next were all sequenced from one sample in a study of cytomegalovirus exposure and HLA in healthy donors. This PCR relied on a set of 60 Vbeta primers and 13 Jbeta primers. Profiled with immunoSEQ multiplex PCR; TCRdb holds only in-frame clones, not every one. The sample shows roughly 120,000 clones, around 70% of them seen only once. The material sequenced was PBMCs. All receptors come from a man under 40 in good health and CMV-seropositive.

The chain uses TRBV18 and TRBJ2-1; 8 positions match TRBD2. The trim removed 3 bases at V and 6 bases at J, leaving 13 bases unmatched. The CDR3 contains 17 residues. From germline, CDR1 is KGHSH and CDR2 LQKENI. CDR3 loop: CASSPYGDSGMGNEQFF. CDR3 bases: TGTGCCAGCTCACCTTACGGGGATAGCGGGATGGGCAATGAGCAGTTCTTC. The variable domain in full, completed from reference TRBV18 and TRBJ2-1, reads NAGVMQNPRHLVRRRGQEARLRCSPMKGHSHVYWYRQLPEEGLKFMVYLQKENIIDESGMPKERFSAEFPKEGPSILRIQQVVRGDSAAYFCASSPYGDSGMGNEQFFGPGTRLTVL.

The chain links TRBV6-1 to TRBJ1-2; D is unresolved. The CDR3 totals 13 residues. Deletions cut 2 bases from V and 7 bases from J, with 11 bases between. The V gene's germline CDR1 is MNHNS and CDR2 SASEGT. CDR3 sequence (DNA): TGTGCCAGCAGTGAATTCGGCGGCGCTGGCTACACCTTC. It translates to CASSEFGGAGYTF.

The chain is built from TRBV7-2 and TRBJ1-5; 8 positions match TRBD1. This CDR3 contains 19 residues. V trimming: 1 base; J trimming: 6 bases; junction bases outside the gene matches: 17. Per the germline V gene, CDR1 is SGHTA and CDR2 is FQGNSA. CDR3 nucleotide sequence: TGTGCCAGCAGCTTAGAGGGGGACAGGCTCGGTCGGGGTCCTCAGCCCCAGCATTTT. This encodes CASSLEGDRLGRGPQPQHF.

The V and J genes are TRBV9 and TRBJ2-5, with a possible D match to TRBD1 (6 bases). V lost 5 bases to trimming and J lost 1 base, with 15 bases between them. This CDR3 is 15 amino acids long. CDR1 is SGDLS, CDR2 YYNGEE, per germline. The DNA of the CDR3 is TGTGCCAGCAGTGCCAGGGGAGACCCCCAAGAGACCCAGTACTTC. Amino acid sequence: CASSARGDPQETQYF.

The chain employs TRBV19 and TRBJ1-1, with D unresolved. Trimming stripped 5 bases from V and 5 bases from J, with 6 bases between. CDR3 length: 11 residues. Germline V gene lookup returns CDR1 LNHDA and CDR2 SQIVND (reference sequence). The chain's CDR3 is CASSLRTEAFF. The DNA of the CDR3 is TGTGCCAGTAGTCTCAGAACTGAAGCTTTCTTT.

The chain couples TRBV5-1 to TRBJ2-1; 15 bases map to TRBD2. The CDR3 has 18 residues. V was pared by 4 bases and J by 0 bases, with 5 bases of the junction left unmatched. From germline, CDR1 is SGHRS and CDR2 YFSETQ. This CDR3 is CASSTGLAGGPSYNEQFF. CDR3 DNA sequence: TGCGCCAGCAGCACCGGACTAGCGGGAGGGCCCTCCTACAATGAGCAGTTCTTC.

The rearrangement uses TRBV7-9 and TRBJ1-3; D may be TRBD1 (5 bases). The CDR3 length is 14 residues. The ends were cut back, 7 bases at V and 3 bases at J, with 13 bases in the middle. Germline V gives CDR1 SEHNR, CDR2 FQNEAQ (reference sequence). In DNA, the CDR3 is TGTGCCAGCACCCAAGGGGTGTTTGGAAACACCATATATTTT. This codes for CASTQGVFGNTIYF.

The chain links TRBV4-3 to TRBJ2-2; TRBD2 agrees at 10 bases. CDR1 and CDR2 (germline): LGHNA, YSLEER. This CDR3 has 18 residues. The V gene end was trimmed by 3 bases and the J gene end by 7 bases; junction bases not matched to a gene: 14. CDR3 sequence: CASSQPSNPLAGHGELFF. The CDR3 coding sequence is TGCGCCAGCAGCCAGCCCTCCAACCCACTAGCGGGACACGGGGAGCTGTTTTTT.

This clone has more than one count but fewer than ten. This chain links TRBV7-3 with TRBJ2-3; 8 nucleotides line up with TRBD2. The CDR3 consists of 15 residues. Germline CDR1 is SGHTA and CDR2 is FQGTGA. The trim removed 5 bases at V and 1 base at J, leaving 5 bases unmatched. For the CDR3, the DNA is TGTGCCAGCAGCCCGCAAGCGGGAGGCACAGATACGCAGTATTTT. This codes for CASSPQAGGTDTQYF.

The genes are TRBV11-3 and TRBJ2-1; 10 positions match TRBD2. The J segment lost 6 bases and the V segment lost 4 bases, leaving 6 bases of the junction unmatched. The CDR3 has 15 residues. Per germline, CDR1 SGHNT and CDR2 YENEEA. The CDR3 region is CASSSRTSGGNEQFF. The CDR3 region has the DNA TGTGCCAGCAGCTCTAGGACTAGCGGTGGCAATGAGCAGTTCTTC.